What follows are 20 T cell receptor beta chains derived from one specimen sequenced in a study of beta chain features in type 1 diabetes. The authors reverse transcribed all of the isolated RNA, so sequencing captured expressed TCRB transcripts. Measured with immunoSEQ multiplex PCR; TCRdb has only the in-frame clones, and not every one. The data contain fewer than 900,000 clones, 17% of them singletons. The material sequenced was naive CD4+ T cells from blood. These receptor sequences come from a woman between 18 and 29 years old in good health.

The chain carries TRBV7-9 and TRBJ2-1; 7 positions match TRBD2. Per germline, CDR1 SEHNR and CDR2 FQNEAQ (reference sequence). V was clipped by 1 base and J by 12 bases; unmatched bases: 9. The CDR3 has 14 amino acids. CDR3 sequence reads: CASSLVQRDRTQFF. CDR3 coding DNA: TGTGCCAGCAGCTTAGTCCAGCGGGATCGGACGCAGTTCTTC.

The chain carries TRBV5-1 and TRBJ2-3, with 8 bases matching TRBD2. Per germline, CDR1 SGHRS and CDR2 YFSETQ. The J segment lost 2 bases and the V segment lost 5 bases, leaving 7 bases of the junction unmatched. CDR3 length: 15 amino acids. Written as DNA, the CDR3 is TGCGCCAGCAGATCGATAGCGGGGAACACAGATACGCAGTATTTT. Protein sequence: CASRSIAGNTDTQYF.

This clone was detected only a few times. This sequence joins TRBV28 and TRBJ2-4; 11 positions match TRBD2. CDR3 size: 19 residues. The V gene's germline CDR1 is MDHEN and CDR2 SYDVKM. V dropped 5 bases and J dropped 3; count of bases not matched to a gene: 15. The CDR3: CASSPTGLAGPSGKNIQYF. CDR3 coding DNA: TGTGCCAGCAGTCCAACAGGACTAGCGGGCCCATCGGGCAAAAACATTCAGTACTTC.

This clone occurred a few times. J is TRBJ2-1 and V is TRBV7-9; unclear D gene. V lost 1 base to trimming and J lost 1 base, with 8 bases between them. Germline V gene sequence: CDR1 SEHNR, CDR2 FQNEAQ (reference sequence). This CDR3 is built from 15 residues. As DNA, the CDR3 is TGTGCCAGCAGCTTAGTGTCCATGTCCTACAATGAGCAGTTCTTC. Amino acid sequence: CASSLVSMSYNEQFF.

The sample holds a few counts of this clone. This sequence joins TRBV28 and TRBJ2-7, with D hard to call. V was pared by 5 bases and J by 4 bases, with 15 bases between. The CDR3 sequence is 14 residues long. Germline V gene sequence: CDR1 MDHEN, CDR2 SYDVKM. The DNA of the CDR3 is TGTGCCAGCAGTCCATTCTTCCGGAGTTACGAGCAGTACTTC. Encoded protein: CASSPFFRSYEQYF.

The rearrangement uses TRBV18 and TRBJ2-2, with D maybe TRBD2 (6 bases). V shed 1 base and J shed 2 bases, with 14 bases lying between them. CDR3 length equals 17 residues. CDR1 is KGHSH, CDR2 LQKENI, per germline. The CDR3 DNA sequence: TGTGCCAGCTCACCACACTCGGCGGGGCCTAACACCGGGGAGCTGTTTTTT. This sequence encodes CASSPHSAGPNTGELFF.

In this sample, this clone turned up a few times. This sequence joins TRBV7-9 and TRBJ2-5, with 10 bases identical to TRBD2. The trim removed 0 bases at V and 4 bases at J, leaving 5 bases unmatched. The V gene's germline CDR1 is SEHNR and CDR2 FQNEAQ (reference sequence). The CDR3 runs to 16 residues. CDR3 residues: CASSLAVAGGGETQYF. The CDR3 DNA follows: TGTGCCAGCAGCTTAGCGGTAGCGGGAGGCGGAGAGACCCAGTACTTC.

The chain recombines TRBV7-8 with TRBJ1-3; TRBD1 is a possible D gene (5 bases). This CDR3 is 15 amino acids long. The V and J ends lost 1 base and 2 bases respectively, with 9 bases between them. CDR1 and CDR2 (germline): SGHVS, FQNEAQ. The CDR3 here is CASSLVPGPGNTIYF. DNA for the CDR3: TGTGCCAGCAGCTTAGTCCCGGGACCTGGAAACACCATATATTTT. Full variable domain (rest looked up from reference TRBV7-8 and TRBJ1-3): GAGVSQSPRYKVAKRGQDVALRCDPISGHVSLFWYQQALGQGPEFLTYFQNEAQLDKSGLPSDRFFAERPEGSVSTLKIQRTQQEDSAVYLCASSLVPGPGNTIYFGEGSWLTVV.

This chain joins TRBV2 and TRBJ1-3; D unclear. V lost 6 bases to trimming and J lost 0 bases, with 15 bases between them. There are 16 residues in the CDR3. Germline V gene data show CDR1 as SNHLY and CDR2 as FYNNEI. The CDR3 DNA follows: TGTGCCAGCAGCCTGAGCGGCTCTCCCTCTGGAAACACCATATATTTT. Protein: CASSLSGSPSGNTIYF.

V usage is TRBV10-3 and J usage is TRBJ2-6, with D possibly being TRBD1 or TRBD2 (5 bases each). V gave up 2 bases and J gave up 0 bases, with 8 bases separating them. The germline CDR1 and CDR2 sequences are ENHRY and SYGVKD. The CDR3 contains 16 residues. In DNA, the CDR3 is TGTGCCATCAGTGAGCCGGGGCGCTCTGGGGCCAACGTCCTGACTTTC. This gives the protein CAISEPGRSGANVLTF.

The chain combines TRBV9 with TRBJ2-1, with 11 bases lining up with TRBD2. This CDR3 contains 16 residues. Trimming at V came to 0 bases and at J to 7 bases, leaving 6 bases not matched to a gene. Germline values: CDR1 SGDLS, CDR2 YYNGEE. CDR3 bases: TGTGCCAGCAGCGTAGCTTCTAGCGGGAGGATTAATGAGCAGTTCTTC. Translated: CASSVASSGRINEQFF.

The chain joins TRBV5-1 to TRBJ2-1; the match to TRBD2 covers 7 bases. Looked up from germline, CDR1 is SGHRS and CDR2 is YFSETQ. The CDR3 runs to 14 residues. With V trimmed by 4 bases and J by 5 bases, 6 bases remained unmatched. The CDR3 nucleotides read TGCGCCAGCAGCGCCAACGGGAGGCACAATGAGCAGTTCTTC. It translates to CASSANGRHNEQFF.

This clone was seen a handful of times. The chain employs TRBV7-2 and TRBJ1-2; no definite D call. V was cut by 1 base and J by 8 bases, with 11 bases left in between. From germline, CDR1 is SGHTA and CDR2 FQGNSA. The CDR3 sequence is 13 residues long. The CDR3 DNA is TGTGCCAGCAGCTTAGATAGGGTACGGGGCTACACCTTC. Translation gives CASSLDRVRGYTF. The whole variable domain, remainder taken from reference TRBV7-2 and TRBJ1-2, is GAGVSQSPSNKVTEKGKDVELRCDPISGHTALYWYRQSLGQGLEFLIYFQGNSAPDKSGLPSDRFSAERTGGSVSTLTIQRTQQEDSAVYLCASSLDRVRGYTFGSGTRLTVV.

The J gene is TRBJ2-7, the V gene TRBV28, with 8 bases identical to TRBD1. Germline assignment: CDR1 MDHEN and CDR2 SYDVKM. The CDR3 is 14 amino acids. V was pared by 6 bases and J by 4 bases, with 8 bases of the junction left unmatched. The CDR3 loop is CASRTSGTGYEQYF. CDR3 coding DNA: TGTGCCAGCAGAACTTCCGGGACAGGATACGAGCAGTACTTC.

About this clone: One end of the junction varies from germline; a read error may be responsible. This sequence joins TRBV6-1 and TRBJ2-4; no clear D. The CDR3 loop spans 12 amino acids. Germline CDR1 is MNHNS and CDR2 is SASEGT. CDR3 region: CASEDHKDIQYF. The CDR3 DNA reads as TGTGCCAGCGAAGATCACAAAGACATTCAGTACTTC.

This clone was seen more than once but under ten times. CDR3: CASSLGQGAQNIQYF. DNA of the CDR3: TGTGCCAGCAGTTTGGGACAGGGGGCGCAAAACATTCAGTACTTC. The chain recombines TRBV28 with TRBJ2-4; 12 bases align to TRBD1. With V trimmed by 3 bases and J by 5 bases, 2 bases remained unmatched. This CDR3 has 15 residues. Per germline, CDR1 MDHEN and CDR2 SYDVKM.

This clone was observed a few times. CDR3 amino acids: CASSFAGFNYGYTF. Written as DNA, the CDR3 is TGTGCCAGCAGTTTCGCGGGCTTTAACTATGGCTACACCTTC. The gene calls are TRBV28 and TRBJ1-2; no firm D call. CDR1 and CDR2 from the germline V gene are MDHEN and SYDVKM. This CDR3 has 14 residues. The V end was cut by 3 bases, the J end by 1 base, with 9 bases between.

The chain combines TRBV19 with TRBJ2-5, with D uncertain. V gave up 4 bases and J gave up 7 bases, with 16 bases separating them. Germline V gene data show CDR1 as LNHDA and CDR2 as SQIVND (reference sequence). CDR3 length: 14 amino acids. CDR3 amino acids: CASSTSGARGTQYF. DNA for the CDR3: TGTGCCAGTAGTACCTCGGGCGCCCGTGGGACCCAGTACTTC.

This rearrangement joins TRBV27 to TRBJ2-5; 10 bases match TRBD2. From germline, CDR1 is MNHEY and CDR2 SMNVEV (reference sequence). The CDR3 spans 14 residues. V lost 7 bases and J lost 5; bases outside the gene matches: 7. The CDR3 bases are TGTGCCAGCAAAGTAGCGGGAGGAGCTGAGACCCAGTACTTC. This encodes CASKVAGGAETQYF.

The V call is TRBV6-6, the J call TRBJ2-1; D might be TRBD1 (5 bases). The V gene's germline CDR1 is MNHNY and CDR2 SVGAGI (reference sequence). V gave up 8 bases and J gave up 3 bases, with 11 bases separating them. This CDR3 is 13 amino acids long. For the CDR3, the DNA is TGTGCCAGCGTGTACCAGGGCTACAATGAGCAGTTCTTC. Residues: CASVYQGYNEQFF.